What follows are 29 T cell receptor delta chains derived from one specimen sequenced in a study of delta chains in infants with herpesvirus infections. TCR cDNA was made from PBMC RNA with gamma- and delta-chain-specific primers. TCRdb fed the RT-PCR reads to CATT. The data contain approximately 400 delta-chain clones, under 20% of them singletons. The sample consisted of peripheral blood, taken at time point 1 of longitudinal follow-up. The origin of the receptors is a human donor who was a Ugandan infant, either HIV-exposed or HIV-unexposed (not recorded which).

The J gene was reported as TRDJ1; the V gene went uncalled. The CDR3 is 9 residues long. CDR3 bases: TGCGCGGGCACCGATAAACTCATCTTT. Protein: CAGTDKLIF.

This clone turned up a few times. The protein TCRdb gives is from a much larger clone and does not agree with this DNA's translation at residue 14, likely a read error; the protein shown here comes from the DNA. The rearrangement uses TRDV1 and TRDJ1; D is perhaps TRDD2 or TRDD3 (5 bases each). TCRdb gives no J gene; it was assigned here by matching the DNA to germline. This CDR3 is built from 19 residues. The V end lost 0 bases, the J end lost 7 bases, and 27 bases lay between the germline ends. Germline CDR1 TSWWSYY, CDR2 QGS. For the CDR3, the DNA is TGTGCTCTTGGGGAACTCCTGCCTACGGATGCCCCGTACGGGGGTAAACTCATCTTT. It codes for CALGELLPTDAPYGGKLIF.

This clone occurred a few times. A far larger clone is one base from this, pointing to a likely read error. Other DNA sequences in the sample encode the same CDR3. In nucleotides, the CDR3 is TGTGCTCTTGGGGAACGAGCGGGTCAGGCTTTGACGGCACAACTCTTCTTT. It encodes CALGERAGQALTAQLFF. V is TRDV1 and J is TRDJ2; D uncertain. CDR3 length: 17 amino acids. CDR1 is TSWWSYY, CDR2 QGS, per germline.

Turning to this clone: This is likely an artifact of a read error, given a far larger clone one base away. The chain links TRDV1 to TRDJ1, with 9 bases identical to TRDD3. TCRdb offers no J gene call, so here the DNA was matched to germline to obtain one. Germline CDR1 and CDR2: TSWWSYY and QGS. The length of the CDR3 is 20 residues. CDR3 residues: CAPGELEIAVLGDHTDKLIF. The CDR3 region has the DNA TGTGCTCCTGGGGAACTGGAAATTGCTGTACTGGGGGACCACACCGATAAACTCATCTTT.

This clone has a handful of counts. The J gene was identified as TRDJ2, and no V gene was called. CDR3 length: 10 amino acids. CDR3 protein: CSGLTAQLFF. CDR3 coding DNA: TGTTCAGGTTTGACAGCACAACTCTTCTTT.

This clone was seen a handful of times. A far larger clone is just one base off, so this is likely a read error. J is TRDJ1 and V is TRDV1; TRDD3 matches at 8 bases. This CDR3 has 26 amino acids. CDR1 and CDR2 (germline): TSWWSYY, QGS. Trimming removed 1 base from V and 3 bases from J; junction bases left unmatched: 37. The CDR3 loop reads CALGEPTTSKDTYLLILGDKADKLIF. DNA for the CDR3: TGTGCTCTTGGGGAACCGACAACCTCCAAAGATACCTACCTACTTATCCTGGGGGACAAGGCCGATAAACTCATCTTT.

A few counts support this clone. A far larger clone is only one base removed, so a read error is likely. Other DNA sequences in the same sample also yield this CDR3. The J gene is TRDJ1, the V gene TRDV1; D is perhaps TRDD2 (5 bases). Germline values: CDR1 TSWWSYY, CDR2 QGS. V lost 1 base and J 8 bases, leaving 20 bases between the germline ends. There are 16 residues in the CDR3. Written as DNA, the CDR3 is TGTGCTCTTGGGGAACCCCCCAGGGGTGATTCCTGGAAACTCATCTTT. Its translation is CALGEPPRGDSWKLIF.

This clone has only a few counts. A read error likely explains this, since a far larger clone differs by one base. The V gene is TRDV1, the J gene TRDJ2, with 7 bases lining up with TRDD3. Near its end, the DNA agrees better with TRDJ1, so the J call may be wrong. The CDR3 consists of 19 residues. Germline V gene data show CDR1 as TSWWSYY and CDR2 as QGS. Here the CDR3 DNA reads TGTGCTCCCGAATGGGCTGCCTTGCTGGGGGGCCTAACCACCGATAAACTCATCTTT. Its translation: CAPEWAALLGGLTTDKLIF.

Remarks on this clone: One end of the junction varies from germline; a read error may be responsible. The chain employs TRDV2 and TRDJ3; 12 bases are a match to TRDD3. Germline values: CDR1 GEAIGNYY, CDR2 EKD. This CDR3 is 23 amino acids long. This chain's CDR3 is CACDNVLGDTLPLSSWGTRRMFF. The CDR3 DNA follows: TGTGCCTGTGACAACGTACTGGGGGATACTCTACCCCTTAGCTCCTGGGGCACCCGACGGATGTTTTTC.

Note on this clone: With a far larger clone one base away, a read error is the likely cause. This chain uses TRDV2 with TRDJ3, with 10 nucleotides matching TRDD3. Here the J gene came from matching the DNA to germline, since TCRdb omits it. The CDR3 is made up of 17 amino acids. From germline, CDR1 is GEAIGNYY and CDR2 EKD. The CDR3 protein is CACDSTGGSWDTLQMFF. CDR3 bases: TGTGCCTGTGACAGTACTGGGGGATCCTGGGACACCCTACAGATGTTTTTC.

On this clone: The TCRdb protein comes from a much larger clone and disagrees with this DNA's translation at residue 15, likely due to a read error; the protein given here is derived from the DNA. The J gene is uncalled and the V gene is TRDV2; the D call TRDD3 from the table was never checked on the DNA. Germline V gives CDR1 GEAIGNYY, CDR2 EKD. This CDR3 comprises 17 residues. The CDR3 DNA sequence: TGTGCCTGTGACAGTACTGGGGGATCCTGGGACACCCGACAGGTGTTTTTC. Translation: CACDSTGGSWDTRQVFF.

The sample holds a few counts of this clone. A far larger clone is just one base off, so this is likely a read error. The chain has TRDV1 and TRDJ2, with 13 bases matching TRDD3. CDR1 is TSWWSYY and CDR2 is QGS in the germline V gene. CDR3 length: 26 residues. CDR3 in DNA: TGTGCTCTTGGGGAACTTCTCCTTCCTATCCCTACTGGGGGATACGGAGGGAGGTGTTTGACAGCACAACCCTTCTTT. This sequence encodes CALGELLLPIPTGGYGGRCLTAQPFF.

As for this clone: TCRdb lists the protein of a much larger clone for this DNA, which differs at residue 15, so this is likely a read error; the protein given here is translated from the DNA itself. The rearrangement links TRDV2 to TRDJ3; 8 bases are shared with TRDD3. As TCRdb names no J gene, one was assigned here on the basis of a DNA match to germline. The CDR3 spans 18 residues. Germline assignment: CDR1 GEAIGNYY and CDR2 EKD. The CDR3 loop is CACDRPGGPRWDTRKMFF. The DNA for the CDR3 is TGTGCCTGTGACAGACCTGGGGGACCCCGCTGGGACACCCGAAAGATGTTTTTC.

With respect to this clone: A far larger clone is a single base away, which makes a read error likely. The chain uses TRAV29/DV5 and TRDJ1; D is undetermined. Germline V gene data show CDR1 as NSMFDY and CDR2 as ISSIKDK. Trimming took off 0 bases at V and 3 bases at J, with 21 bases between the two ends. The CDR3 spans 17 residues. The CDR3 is CAASGWKTGPGPDKLIF. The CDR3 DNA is TGTGCAGCAAGCGGCTGGAAAACCGGCCCCGGGCCCGATAAACTCATCTTT.

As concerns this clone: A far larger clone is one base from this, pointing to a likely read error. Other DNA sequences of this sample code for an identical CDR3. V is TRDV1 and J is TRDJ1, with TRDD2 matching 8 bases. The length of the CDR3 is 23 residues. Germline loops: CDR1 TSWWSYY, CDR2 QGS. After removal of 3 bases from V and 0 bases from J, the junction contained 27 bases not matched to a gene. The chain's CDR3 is CALGDRTSYESGSIPSYTDKLIF. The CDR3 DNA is TGTGCTCTTGGGGATAGGACTTCCTACGAATCTGGATCCATACCCTCTTACACCGATAAACTCATCTTT.

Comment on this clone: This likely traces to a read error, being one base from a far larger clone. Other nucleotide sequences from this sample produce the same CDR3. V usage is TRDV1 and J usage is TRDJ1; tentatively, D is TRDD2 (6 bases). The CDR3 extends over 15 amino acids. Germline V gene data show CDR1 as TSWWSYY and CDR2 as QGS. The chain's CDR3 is CALGERSYITDKLIF. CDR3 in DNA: TGTGCTCTTGGGGAACGATCCTACATTACCGATAAGCTCATCTTT.

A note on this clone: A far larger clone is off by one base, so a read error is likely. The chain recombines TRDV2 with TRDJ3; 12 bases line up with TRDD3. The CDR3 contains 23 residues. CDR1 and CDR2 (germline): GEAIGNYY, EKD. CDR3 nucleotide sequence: TGTGCCCGTGACAACGTACTGGGGGATACTCTACCCCTTAGCTCCTGGGACACCCGACAGATGTTTTTC. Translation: CARDNVLGDTLPLSSWDTRQMFF.

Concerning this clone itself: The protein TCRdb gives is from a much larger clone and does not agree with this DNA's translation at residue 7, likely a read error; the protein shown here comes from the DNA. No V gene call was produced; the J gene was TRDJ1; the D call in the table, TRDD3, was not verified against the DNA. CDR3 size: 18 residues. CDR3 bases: TGTGCTCTTGGGGAAACCGACGCGACTGGGGGATACGCCGATAAACTCATCTTT. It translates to CALGETDATGGYADKLIF.

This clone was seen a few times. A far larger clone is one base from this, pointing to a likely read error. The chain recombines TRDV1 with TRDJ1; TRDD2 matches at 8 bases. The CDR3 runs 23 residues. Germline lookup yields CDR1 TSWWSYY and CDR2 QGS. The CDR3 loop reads CALGDRTSYESGSIPSYTDKFIF. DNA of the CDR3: TGTGCTCTTGGGGACAGGACTTCCTACGAATCTGGATCCATACCCTCTTACACCGATAAATTCATCTTT.

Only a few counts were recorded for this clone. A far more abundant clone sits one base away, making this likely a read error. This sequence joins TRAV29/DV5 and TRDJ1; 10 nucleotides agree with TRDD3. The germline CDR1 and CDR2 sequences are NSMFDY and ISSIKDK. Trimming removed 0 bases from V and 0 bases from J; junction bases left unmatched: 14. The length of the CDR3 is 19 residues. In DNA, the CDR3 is TGTGCAGCAAGCGCAGAGAACCGGGGGATACGAGCGTACACCGATAAACTCATCTTT. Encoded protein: CAASAENRGIRAYTDKLIF.

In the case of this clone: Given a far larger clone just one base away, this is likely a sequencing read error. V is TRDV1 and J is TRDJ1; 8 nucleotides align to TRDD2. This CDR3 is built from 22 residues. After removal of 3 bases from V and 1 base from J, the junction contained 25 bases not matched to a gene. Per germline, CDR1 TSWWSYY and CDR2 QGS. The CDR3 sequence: CALGEPIGNLPIVLETTDKLIF. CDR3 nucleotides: TGTGCTCTTGGGGAGCCCATCGGAAACCTTCCTATTGTACTGGAGACCACCGATAAACTCATCTTT.

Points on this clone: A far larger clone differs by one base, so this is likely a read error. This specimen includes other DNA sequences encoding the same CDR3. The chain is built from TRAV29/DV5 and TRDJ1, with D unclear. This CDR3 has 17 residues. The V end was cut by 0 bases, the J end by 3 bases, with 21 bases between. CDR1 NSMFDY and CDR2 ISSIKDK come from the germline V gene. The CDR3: CAASGRKTGPGPDKLIF. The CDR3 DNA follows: TGTGCAGCAAGCGGCCGGAAAACCGGTCCCGGGCCCGATAAACTCATCTTT.

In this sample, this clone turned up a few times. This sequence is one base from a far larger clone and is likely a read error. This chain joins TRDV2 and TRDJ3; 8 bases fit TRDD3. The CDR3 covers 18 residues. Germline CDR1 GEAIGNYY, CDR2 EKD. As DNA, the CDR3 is TGTGCCTGTGACAGACCTGGGGGACCCCGCTGGGACACCCGACAGAAGTTTTTC. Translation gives CACDRPGGPRWDTRQKFF.

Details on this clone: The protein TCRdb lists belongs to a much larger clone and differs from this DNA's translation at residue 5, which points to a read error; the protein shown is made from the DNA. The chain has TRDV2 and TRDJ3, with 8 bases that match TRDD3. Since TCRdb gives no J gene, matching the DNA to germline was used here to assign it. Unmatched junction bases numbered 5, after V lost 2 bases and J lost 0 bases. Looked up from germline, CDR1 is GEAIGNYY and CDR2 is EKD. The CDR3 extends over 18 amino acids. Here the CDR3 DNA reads TGTGCCTGTGACAGATGGCTGGGGGACTCCTGGGACACCCGACAGATGTTTTTC. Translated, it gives CACDRWLGDSWDTRQMFF.

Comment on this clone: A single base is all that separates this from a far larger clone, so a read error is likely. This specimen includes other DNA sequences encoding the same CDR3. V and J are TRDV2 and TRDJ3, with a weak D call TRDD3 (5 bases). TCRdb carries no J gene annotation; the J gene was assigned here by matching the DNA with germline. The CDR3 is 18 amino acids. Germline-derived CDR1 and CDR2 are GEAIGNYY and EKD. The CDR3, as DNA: TGTGCCTGTGACACCGTTTCTGTCAGCTCCTGGGACACCCGTCAGATGTTTTTC. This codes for CACDTVSVSSWDTRQMFF.

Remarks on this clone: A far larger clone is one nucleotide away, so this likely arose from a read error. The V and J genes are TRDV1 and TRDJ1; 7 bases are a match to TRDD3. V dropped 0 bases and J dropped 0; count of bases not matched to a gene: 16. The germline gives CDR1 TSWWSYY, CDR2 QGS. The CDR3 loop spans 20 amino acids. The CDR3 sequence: CALGELPLLPTGDYTDKLIF. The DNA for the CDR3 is TGTGCTCTTGGGGAACTCCCATTACTACCAACTGGGGATTACACCGATAAACTCATCTTT.

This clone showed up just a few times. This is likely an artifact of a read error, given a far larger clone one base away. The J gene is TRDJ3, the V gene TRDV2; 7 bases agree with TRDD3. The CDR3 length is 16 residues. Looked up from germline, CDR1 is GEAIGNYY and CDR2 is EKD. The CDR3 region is CACDWGSSRDTRQMFF. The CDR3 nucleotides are TGTGCCTGTGACTGGGGGAGCTCCAGGGACACCCGACAGATGTTTTTC.

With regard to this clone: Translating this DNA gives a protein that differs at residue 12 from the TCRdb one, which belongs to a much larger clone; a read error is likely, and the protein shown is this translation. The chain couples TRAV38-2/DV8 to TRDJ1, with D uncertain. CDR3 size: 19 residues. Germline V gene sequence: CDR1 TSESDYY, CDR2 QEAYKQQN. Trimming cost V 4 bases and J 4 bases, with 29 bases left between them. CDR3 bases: TGTGCTTATAGGCCGAATTCCCAACGCGTACTGTGCACGAGCGATAAACTCATCTTT. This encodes CAYRPNSQRVLCTSDKLIF.

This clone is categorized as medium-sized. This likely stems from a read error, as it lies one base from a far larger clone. CDR3 protein: CAPTGKLIF. DNA of the CDR3: TGTGCACCTACGGGTAAACTCATCTTT. This chain links TRAV29/DV5 with TRDJ1; maybe TRDD2 (5 bases). V was shortened by 7 bases and J by 7 bases, with 8 bases between the two germline ends. The germline gives CDR1 NSMFDY, CDR2 ISSIKDK. The CDR3 runs to 9 residues.